The 10 T cell receptor beta chains given below trace back to one sample, sequenced in a study of cytotoxic CD8 clonotypes in ibrutinib-treated CLL (dated by TCRdb to about 2021). The time point label here, explained by the study, means: less than 30 months on ibrutinib. To prepare the library, the immunoSEQ multiplex PCR assay was applied. Sourced from immuneACCESS, this table was stored by TCRdb with only in-frame sequences that have V and J called. A share of the clones is absent; for the studies checked, an unresolved V gene accounts for under half, and the remainder has no known explanation. This sample is represented by 100,000 or so clones; under 70% of them were singletons. In total, the top ten clones hold about 40% of the sample. The source material was PBMCs, sampled after 24 months of ibrutinib treatment. The receptors were sampled from a human donor with chronic lymphocytic leukemia.

In nucleotides, the CDR3 is TGTGCCTGGAGTGTACGAGACAGTGGCTACACCTTC. It yields the protein CAWSVRDSGYTF. The chain couples TRBV30 to TRBJ1-2; tentative D call: TRBD1 (5 bases). Trimming shortened V by 0 bases and J by 7 bases, and 9 bases separated the two germline ends. The CDR3 is 12 amino acids. CDR1 GTSNPN and CDR2 SVGIG come from the germline V gene (reference sequence). The complete variable domain, with remaining parts taken from reference TRBV30 and TRBJ1-2, reads SQTIHQWPATLVQPVGSPLSLECTVEGTSNPNLYWYRQAAGRGLQLLFYSVGIGQISSEVPQNLSASRPQDRQFILSSKKLLLSDSGFYLCAWSVRDSGYTFGSGTRLTVV.

This clone was found a few times. The chain has TRBV25-1 and TRBJ1-1; D possibly corresponds to TRBD1 (6 bases). V lost 4 bases and J 3 bases, leaving 9 bases between the germline ends. CDR1 and CDR2 from the germline V gene are MGHDK and SYGVNS. CDR3 length: 13 amino acids. This chain's CDR3 is CASSGYRDTEAFF. The DNA of the CDR3 is TGTGCCAGCAGTGGTTACAGGGACACTGAAGCTTTCTTT.

The genes are TRBV2 and TRBJ1-5; D gene uncertain. V lost 4 bases and J 1 base, leaving 5 bases between the germline ends. Germline CDR1 reads SNHLY; CDR2 reads FYNNEI. The CDR3 extends over 13 amino acids. For the CDR3, the DNA is TGTGCCAGCAGTGGCGACAGCAATCAGCCCCAGCATTTT. This codes for CASSGDSNQPQHF.

The rearrangement links TRBV6-5 to TRBJ1-4; 8 bases align to TRBD1. The CDR3 covers 14 residues. In germline, CDR1 is MNHEY, CDR2 SVGAGI. J was trimmed by 5 bases and V by 6 bases; bases with no gene match: 5. The CDR3 DNA follows: TGTGCCAGCAGCCGGGACAGGACAAATGAAAAACTGTTTTTT. Protein product: CASSRDRTNEKLFF.

This clone was seen a handful of times. The gene calls are TRBV19 and TRBJ1-2, with 9 bases fitting TRBD1. Germline CDR1 LNHDA, CDR2 SQIVND (reference sequence). V gave up 3 bases and J gave up 8 bases; unmatched junction bases: 10. The CDR3 length is 15 residues. Written as DNA, the CDR3 is TGTGCCAGTAGTATCGACACCGGGACAGGGCAAGGCTACACCTTC. Translating gives CASSIDTGTGQGYTF.

The CDR3, as DNA: TGTGCCAGCAGTGAAGAGGGAGGGGCTTCGAGGAACTCAGATACGCAGTATTTT. This gives the protein CASSEEGGASRNSDTQYF. The chain is built from TRBV2 and TRBJ2-3; TRBD2 aligns across 7 bases. The CDR3 extends over 18 amino acids. V gave up 1 base and J gave up 4 bases; unmatched junction bases: 14. Germline V gene sequence: CDR1 SNHLY, CDR2 FYNNEI.

In its sample, this clone was seen many times. V and J are TRBV7-8 and TRBJ1-5, with D perhaps matching TRBD1 (6 bases). This CDR3 has 13 amino acids. The ends were cut back, 2 bases at V and 7 bases at J, with 9 bases in the middle. Germline values: CDR1 SGHVS, CDR2 FQNEAQ. The CDR3: CASSLLGGQPQHF. The DNA for the CDR3 is TGTGCCAGCAGCTTACTGGGGGGCCAGCCCCAGCATTTT.

This clone turned up a few times. The J gene is TRBJ1-6, the V gene TRBV6-1; D ambiguous. In germline, CDR1 is MNHNS, CDR2 SASEGT. V lost 5 bases, J lost 6 bases, and 14 bases lay in between. There are 15 residues in the CDR3. The CDR3 reads CASSPRPWGNSPLHF. Written as DNA, the CDR3 is TGTGCCAGCAGTCCCCGGCCGTGGGGTAATTCACCCCTCCACTTT.

The rearrangement links TRBV7-2 to TRBJ2-2; 9 positions match TRBD1. J gave up 6 bases and V 1 base, and 0 bases lay outside the gene matches. The germline V gene has CDR1 SGHTA and CDR2 FQGNSA. This CDR3 region has 14 residues. CDR3 amino acids: CASSLGTGAGELFF. The CDR3 coding sequence is TGTGCCAGCAGCTTAGGGACAGGGGCCGGGGAGCTGTTTTTT.

This chain uses TRBV11-3 with TRBJ2-2, with D tentatively TRBD1 (5 bases). The CDR3 covers 16 residues. Trimming took 5 bases from V and 2 from J, leaving 15 bases between them. From germline, CDR1 is SGHNT and CDR2 YENEEA. CDR3 sequence: CASSPRWQGNTGELFF. The DNA of the CDR3 is TGTGCCAGCAGCCCCCGTTGGCAGGGTAACACCGGGGAGCTGTTTTTT.